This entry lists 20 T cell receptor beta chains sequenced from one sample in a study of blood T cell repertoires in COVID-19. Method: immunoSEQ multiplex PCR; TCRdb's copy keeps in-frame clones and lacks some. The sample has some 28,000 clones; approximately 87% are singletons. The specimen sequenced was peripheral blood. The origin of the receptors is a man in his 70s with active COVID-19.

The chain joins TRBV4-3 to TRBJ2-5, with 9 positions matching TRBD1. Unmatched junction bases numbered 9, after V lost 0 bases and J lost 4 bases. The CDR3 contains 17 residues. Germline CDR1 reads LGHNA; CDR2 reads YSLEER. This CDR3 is CASSQDWGTGMGETQYF. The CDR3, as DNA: TGCGCCAGCAGCCAAGATTGGGGGACAGGGATGGGAGAGACCCAGTACTTC.

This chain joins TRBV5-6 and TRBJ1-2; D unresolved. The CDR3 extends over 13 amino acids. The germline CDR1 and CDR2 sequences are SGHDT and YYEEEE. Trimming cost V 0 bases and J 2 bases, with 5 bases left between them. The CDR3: CASSLAGNYGYTF. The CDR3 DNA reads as TGTGCCAGCAGCTTGGCGGGGAACTATGGCTACACCTTC.

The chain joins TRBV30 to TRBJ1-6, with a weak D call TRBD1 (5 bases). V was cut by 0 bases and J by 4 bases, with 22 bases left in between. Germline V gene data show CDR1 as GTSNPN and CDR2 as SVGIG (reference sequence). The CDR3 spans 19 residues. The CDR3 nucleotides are TGTGCCTGGAGTGTACACAGGACGTCGGTAGTAGCTTATAATTCACCCCTCCACTTT. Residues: CAWSVHRTSVVAYNSPLHF.

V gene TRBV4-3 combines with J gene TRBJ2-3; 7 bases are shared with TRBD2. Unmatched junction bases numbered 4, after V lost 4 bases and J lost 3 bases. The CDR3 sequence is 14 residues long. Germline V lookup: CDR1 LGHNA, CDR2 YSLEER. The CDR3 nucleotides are TGCGCCAGCAGCCTAGGGGAGGGTACAGATACGCAGTATTTT. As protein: CASSLGEGTDTQYF.

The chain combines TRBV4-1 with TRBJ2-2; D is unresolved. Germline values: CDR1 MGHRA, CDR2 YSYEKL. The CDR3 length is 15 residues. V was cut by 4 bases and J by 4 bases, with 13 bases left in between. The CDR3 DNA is TGCGCCAGCAGCCTCCAGCTAGACCTCACCGGGGAGCTGTTTTTT. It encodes CASSLQLDLTGELFF.

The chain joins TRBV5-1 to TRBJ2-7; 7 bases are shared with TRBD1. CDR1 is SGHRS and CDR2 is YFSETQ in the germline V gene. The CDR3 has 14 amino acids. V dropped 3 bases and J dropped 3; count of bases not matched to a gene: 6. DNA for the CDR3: TGCGCCAGCAGCTCGGACAGGACCCTCTACGAGCAGTACTTC. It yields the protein CASSSDRTLYEQYF. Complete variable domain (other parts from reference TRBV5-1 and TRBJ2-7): KAGVTQTPRYLIKTRGQQVTLSCSPISGHRSVSWYQQTPGQGLQFLFEYFSETQRNKGNFPGRFSGRQFSNSRSEMNVSTLELGDSALYLCASSSDRTLYEQYFGPGTRLTVT.

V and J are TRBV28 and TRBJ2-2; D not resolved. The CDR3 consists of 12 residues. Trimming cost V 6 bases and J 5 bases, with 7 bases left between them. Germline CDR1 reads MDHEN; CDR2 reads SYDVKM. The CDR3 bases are TGTGCCAGCAGATTTCTTACCGGGGAGCTGTTTTTT. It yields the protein CASRFLTGELFF.

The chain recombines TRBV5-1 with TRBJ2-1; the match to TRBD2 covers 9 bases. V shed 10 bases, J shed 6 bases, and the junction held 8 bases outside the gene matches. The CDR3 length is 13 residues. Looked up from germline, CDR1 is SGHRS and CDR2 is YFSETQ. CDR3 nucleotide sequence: TGCGCCTCCATGCGCGGGGGGGCCAATGAGCAGTTCTTC. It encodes CASMRGGANEQFF.

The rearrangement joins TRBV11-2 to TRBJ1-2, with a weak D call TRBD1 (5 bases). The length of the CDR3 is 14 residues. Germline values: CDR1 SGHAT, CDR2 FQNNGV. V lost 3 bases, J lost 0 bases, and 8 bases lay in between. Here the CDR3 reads CASSFAGANYGYTF. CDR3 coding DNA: TGTGCCAGCAGCTTCGCGGGGGCTAACTATGGCTACACCTTC.

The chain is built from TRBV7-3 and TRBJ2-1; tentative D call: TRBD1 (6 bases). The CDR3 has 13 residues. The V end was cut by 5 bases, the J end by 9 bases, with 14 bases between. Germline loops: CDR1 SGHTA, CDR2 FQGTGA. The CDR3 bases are TGTGCCAGCAGCGAGCTTCGGGACACTGAGCAGTTCTTC. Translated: CASSELRDTEQFF.

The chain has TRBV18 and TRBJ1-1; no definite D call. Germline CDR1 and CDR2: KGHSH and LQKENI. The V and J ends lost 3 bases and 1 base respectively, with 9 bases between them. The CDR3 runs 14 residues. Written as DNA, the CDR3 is TGTGCCAGCTCACCGTCTCAACAGAACACTGAAGCTTTCTTT. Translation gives CASSPSQQNTEAFF.

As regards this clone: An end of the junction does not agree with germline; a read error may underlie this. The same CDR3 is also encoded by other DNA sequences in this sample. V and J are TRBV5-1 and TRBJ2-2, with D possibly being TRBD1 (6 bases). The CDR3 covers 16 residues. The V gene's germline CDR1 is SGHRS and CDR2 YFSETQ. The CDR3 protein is CASSDGQIRGTGELFF. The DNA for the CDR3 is TGCGCCAGCAGCGATGGACAGATCCGGGGCACCGGGGAACTGTTTTTT. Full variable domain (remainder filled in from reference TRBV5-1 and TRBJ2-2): KAGVTQTPRYLIKTRGQQVTLSCSPISGHRSVSWYQQTPGQGLQFLFEYFSETQRNKGNFPGRFSGRQFSNSRSEMNVSTLELGDSALYLCASSDGQIRGTGELFFGEGSRLTVL.

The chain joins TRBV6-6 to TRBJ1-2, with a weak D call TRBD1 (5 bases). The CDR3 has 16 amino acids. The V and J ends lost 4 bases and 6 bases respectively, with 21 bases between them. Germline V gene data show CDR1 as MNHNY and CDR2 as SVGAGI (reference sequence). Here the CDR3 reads CASSSQGRVRLDGYTF. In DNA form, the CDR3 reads TGTGCCAGCAGTTCCCAGGGCAGGGTTCGACTGGATGGCTACACCTTC.

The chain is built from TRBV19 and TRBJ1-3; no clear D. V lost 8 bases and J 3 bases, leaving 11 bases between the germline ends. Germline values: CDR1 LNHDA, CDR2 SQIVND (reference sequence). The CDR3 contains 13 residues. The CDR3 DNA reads TGTGCCAGTGCCCTCGCGGTTGGAAACACCATATATTTT. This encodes CASALAVGNTIYF.

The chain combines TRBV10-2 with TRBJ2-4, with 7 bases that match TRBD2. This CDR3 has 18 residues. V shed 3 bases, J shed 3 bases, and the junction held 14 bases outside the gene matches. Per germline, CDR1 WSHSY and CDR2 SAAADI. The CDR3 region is CASSERGGGNYGKNIQYF. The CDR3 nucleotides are TGCGCCAGCAGTGAACGTGGGGGAGGGAACTATGGCAAAAACATTCAGTACTTC.

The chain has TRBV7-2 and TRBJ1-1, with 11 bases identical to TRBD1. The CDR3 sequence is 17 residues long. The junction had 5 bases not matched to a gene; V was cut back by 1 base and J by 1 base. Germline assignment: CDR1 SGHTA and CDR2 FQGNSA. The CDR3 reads CASSLGTGGVRNTEAFF. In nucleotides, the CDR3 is TGTGCCAGCAGCTTAGGGACAGGGGGCGTACGGAACACTGAAGCTTTCTTT.

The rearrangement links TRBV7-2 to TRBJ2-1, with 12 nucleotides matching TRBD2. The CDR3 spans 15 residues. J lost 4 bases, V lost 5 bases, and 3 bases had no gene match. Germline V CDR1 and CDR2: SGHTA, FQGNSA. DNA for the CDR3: TGTGCCAGCAGCCCTAGCGGGGGGGTTTACAATGAGCAGTTCTTC. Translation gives CASSPSGGVYNEQFF.

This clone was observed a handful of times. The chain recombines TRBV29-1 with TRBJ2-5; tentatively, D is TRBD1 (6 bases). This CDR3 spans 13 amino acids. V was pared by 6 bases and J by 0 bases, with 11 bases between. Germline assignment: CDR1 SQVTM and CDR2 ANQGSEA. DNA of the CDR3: TGCAGCGTGGCAGACAGGTACCAAGAGACCCAGTACTTC. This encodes CSVADRYQETQYF.

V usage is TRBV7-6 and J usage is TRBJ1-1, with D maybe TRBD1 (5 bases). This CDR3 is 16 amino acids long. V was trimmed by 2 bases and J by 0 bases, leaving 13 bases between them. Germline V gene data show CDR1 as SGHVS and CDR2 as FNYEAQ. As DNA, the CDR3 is TGTGCCAGCAGCTTAACGTGGGGCGGGATGAACACTGAAGCTTTCTTT. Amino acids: CASSLTWGGMNTEAFF.

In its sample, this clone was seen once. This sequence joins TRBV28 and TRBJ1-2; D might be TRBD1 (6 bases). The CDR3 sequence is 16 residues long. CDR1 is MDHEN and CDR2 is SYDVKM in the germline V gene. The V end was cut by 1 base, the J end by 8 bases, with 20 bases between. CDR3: CASSLSRGASVRGYTF. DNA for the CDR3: TGTGCCAGCAGTTTATCCCGGGGGGCCTCGGTAAGAGGCTACACCTTC.